These 21 T cell receptor beta chains came from one sample sequenced in a study of cytomegalovirus exposure and HLA in healthy donors. This PCR relied on a set of 60 Vbeta primers and 13 Jbeta primers. Clones were sequenced by immunoSEQ multiplex PCR, and TCRdb holds only the in-frame ones, with some missing. Listed are approximately 80,000 clones; 1.1% falls within the top ten. Sequenced sample: PBMCs. The receptors originated from a woman aged 30 to 39 in good health and CMV-seronegative.

For the CDR3, the DNA is TGTGCCAGTAGTAGGGGCCGACTAGCGGGAGGGCAAAATGAGCAGTTCTTC. Translation gives CASSRGRLAGGQNEQFF. The V call is TRBV19, the J call TRBJ2-1, with 14 nucleotides matching TRBD2. Germline loops: CDR1 LNHDA, CDR2 SQIVND (reference sequence). The J segment lost 7 bases and the V segment lost 4 bases, leaving 9 bases of the junction unmatched. The CDR3 is 17 amino acids.

This chain links TRBV5-6 with TRBJ2-1, with a possible D match to TRBD2 (5 bases). Germline assignment: CDR1 SGHDT and CDR2 YYEEEE. This CDR3 has 12 amino acids. Trimming took 4 bases from V and 4 from J, leaving 6 bases between them. The CDR3 reads CASSPGYNEQFF. The CDR3 nucleotides read TGTGCCAGCAGCCCGGGGTACAATGAGCAGTTCTTC.

The V call is TRBV25-1, the J call TRBJ2-1; possibly TRBD2 for D (6 bases). The CDR3 has 12 amino acids. The germline CDR1 and CDR2 sequences are MGHDK and SYGVNS. The V gene lost 9 bases and the J gene lost 12 bases, with 18 bases spanning the gap. The CDR3 region has the DNA TGTGCCAGTGGTGGGACTGACGCACTGCAGTTCTTC. As protein: CASGGTDALQFF.

This chain connects TRBV6-5 to TRBJ1-2; D call uncertain. V gave up 8 bases and J gave up 8 bases, with 21 bases separating them. Germline assignment: CDR1 MNHEY and CDR2 SVGAGI. The CDR3 runs 14 residues. The chain's CDR3 is CASSTGAGEGGYTF. CDR3 nucleotides: TGTGCCAGCTCCACGGGAGCCGGGGAGGGAGGCTACACCTTC.

V and J are TRBV5-1 and TRBJ2-1; D ambiguous. There are 15 residues in the CDR3. V was trimmed by 0 bases and J by 6 bases, leaving 13 bases between them. Per the germline V gene, CDR1 is SGHRS and CDR2 is YFSETQ. CDR3 coding DNA: TGCGCCAGCAGCTTGGGGGCAGCCAAGCCCAATGAGCAGTTCTTC. Its translation: CASSLGAAKPNEQFF.

The chain is built from TRBV5-1 and TRBJ1-6, with D possibly TRBD1 on 5 matching bases. Germline V gene sequence: CDR1 SGHRS, CDR2 YFSETQ. The CDR3 is 14 residues long. Trimming removed 2 bases from V and 5 bases from J, with 8 bases in between. In nucleotides, the CDR3 is TGCGCCAGCAGCTTCGGACAAAATAATTCACCCCTCCACTTT. This codes for CASSFGQNNSPLHF.

The CDR3 DNA reads TGTGCCAGCAGTTTAGGACAGACGAACACTGAAGCTTTCTTT. This sequence encodes CASSLGQTNTEAFF. The rearrangement links TRBV27 to TRBJ1-1; tentatively, D is TRBD1 (6 bases). CDR3 length: 14 amino acids. V lost 2 bases, J lost 1 base, and 8 bases lay in between. Germline V gene lookup returns CDR1 MNHEY and CDR2 SMNVEV (reference sequence).

This chain joins TRBV4-2 and TRBJ2-3, with 10 bases identical to TRBD2. J lost 5 bases, V lost 3 bases, and 8 bases had no gene match. Per the germline V gene, CDR1 is LGHNA and CDR2 is YNFKEQ. The CDR3 consists of 16 residues. The CDR3 loop is CASSQGQRGGLDTQYF. The CDR3 DNA is TGTGCCAGCAGCCAGGGTCAGCGGGGGGGATTAGATACGCAGTATTTT.

The CDR3 bases are TGTGCCAGCAGACCAACAGGCTATGGTTCTAACGAGCAGTACTTC. Protein product: CASRPTGYGSNEQYF. V gene TRBV6-5 combines with J gene TRBJ2-7; TRBD1 might be the D (5 bases). The CDR3 sequence is 15 residues long. Trimming pared 6 bases from V and 5 bases from J, leaving 20 bases between. Germline V gene sequence: CDR1 MNHEY, CDR2 SVGAGI.

V is TRBV30 and J is TRBJ1-5, with D maybe TRBD1 (5 bases). This CDR3 has 13 residues. Germline values: CDR1 GTSNPN, CDR2 SVGIG (reference sequence). Trimming shortened V by 0 bases and J by 4 bases, and 7 bases separated the two germline ends. CDR3 coding DNA: TGTGCCTGGAGTGTGGGACTAAATCAGCCCCAGCATTTT. Protein product: CAWSVGLNQPQHF. Together with reference TRBV30 and TRBJ1-5, the CDR3 gives the full variable domain: SQTIHQWPATLVQPVGSPLSLECTVEGTSNPNLYWYRQAAGRGLQLLFYSVGIGQISSEVPQNLSASRPQDRQFILSSKKLLLSDSGFYLCAWSVGLNQPQHFGDGTRLSIL.

The chain couples TRBV18 to TRBJ1-1; 8 bases are shared with TRBD1. Germline CDR1 reads KGHSH; CDR2 reads LQKENI. The CDR3 extends over 14 amino acids. V shed 3 bases, J shed 3 bases, and the junction held 3 bases outside the gene matches. CDR3 loop: CASSPGQGYTEAFF. CDR3 DNA: TGTGCCAGCTCACCCGGACAGGGTTACACTGAAGCTTTCTTT. Variable domain in full (rest from reference TRBV18 and TRBJ1-1): NAGVMQNPRHLVRRRGQEARLRCSPMKGHSHVYWYRQLPEEGLKFMVYLQKENIIDESGMPKERFSAEFPKEGPSILRIQQVVRGDSAAYFCASSPGQGYTEAFFGQGTRLTVV.

The CDR3 is CASSVRQGNEQFF. The CDR3 DNA follows: TGTGCCAGCAGTGTTCGACAGGGCAATGAGCAGTTCTTC. The gene calls are TRBV6-1 and TRBJ2-1; TRBD1 matches at 7 bases. The CDR3 contains 13 residues. The junction had 3 bases not matched to a gene; V was cut back by 4 bases and J by 6 bases. Germline lookup yields CDR1 MNHNS and CDR2 SASEGT.

The gene calls are TRBV7-9 and TRBJ2-7; tentatively, D is TRBD1 (7 bases). Germline V gene data show CDR1 as SEHNR and CDR2 as FQNEAQ (reference sequence). V was clipped by 4 bases and J by 3 bases, with 16 bases between them. The CDR3 is 15 amino acids. The CDR3 loop is CASSSGGTMSYEQYF. For the CDR3, the DNA is TGTGCCAGCAGCTCAGGGGGGACCATGAGCTACGAGCAGTACTTC.

J is TRBJ1-1 and V is TRBV2, with 8 bases aligning to TRBD1. This CDR3 spans 14 amino acids. The V gene's germline CDR1 is SNHLY and CDR2 FYNNEI. The V gene end was trimmed by 6 bases and the J gene end by 6 bases; junction bases not matched to a gene: 9. The CDR3 sequence is CASSSGQGSAEAFF. CDR3 DNA: TGTGCCAGCAGCTCAGGACAGGGATCGGCTGAAGCTTTCTTT.

This CDR3 reads CASSYGTEYQETQYF. The CDR3 region has the DNA TGTGCCAGCAGCTACGGGACAGAGTACCAAGAGACCCAGTACTTC. J is TRBJ2-5 and V is TRBV7-9, with 7 bases identical to TRBD1. CDR3 length: 15 residues. Germline V gene sequence: CDR1 SEHNR, CDR2 FQNEAQ (reference sequence). V lost 4 bases, J lost 0 bases, and 5 bases stayed unmatched.

Turning to this clone: This specimen includes other DNA sequences encoding the same CDR3. The rearrangement joins TRBV19 to TRBJ1-2, with TRBD1 matching over 9 bases. Germline V gene lookup returns CDR1 LNHDA and CDR2 SQIVND (reference sequence). CDR3 length: 14 amino acids. V was clipped by 6 bases and J by 7 bases; unmatched bases: 9. The chain's CDR3 is CASSPLEQGAGYTF. The CDR3, as DNA: TGTGCCAGTAGCCCCCTAGAACAGGGGGCTGGCTACACCTTC. The full variable domain, its missing parts supplied by reference TRBV19 and TRBJ1-2, is DGGITQSPKYLFRKEGQNVTLSCEQNLNHDAMYWYRQDPGQGLRLIYYSQIVNDFQKGDIAEGYSVSREKKESFPLTVTSAQKNPTAFYLCASSPLEQGAGYTFGSGTRLTVV.

The V call is TRBV5-1, the J call TRBJ2-2, with TRBD2 identical over 13 bases. Germline V gene lookup returns CDR1 SGHRS and CDR2 YFSETQ. CDR3 length: 17 amino acids. Losses at the gene ends were 1 base for V and 7 bases for J; bases not matched to a gene: 7. The CDR3 spells CASSLTGTSGMVGELFF. In DNA, the CDR3 is TGCGCCAGCAGCTTGACCGGGACTAGCGGGATGGTCGGGGAGCTGTTTTTT.

This chain's CDR3 is CASSERPNFYEQYF. DNA for the CDR3: TGTGCCAGCAGTGAGAGGCCCAACTTCTACGAGCAGTACTTC. V gene TRBV6-1 combines with J gene TRBJ2-7; no firm D call. Looked up from germline, CDR1 is MNHNS and CDR2 is SASEGT. CDR3 length equals 14 residues. V lost 3 bases to trimming and J lost 3 bases, with 12 bases between them.

V is TRBV5-1 and J is TRBJ1-1; D unresolved. The CDR3 sequence is 13 residues long. CDR1 is SGHRS and CDR2 is YFSETQ in the germline V gene. V gave up 0 bases and J gave up 8 bases, with 11 bases separating them. CDR3 DNA sequence: TGCGCCAGCAGCTTGGATGCGGGTTCCGAAGCTTTCTTT. Its protein product is CASSLDAGSEAFF.

This chain links TRBV27 with TRBJ2-6; D is possibly TRBD1 (6 bases). The germline CDR1 and CDR2 sequences are MNHEY and SMNVEV (reference sequence). V was clipped by 5 bases and J by 2 bases, with 25 bases between them. The CDR3 length is 20 residues. The CDR3 DNA reads TGTGCCAGCAGTCCCCATATTGGGGGCGCGAGCATACCTGGGGCCAACGTCCTGACTTTC. Its protein product is CASSPHIGGASIPGANVLTF.

This rearrangement joins TRBV7-9 to TRBJ2-7, with TRBD1 as a possible D gene (6 bases). V lost 5 bases, J lost 4 bases, and 27 bases lay in between. The CDR3 is 18 residues long. Germline V gives CDR1 SEHNR, CDR2 FQNEAQ (reference sequence). This CDR3 is CASSRTGPTYSTPYEQYF. CDR3 coding DNA: TGTGCCAGCAGCCGTACAGGGCCAACCTACTCAACACCTTACGAGCAGTACTTC.